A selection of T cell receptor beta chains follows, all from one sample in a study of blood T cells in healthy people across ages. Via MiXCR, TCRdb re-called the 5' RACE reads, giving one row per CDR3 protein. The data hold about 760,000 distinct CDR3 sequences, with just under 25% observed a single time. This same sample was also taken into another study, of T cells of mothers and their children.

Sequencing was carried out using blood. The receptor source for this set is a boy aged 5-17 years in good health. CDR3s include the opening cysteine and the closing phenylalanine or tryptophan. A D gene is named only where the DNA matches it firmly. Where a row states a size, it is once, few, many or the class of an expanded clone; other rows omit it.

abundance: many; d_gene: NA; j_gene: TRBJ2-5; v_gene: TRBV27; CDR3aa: CASSLLGGQETQYF; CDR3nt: TGTGCCAGCAGTTTATTGGGGGGCCAAGAGACCCAGTACTTC
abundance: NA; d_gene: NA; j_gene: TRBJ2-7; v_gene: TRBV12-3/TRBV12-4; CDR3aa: CASSHQQGGEQYF; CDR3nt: TGTGCCAGCAGTCATCAGCAGGGGGGTGAGCAGTACTTC
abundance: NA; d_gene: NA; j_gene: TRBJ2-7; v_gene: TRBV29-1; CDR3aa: CSVVSGYLSRYEQYF; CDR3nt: TGCAGCGTTGTGTCTGGGTACCTTTCCCGCTACGAGCAGTACTTC
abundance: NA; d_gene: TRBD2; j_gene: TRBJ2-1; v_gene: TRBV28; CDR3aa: CATTLGLAGELYNEQFF; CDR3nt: TGTGCCACCACGTTGGGGCTAGCGGGAGAATTATACAATGAGCAGTTCTTC
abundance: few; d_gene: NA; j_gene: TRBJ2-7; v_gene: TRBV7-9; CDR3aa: CASSSVDKSSYEQYF; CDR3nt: TGTGCCAGCAGCTCAGTGGACAAAAGCTCCTACGAGCAGTACTTC
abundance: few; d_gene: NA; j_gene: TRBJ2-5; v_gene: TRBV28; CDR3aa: CASGTLSQGSGETQYF; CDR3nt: TGTGCCAGCGGCACCTTATCTCAGGGTTCGGGGGAGACCCAGTACTTC
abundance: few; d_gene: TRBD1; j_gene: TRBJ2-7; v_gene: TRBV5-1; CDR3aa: CASSYTGADSYEQYF; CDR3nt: TGCGCCAGCAGCTATACAGGGGCCGACTCCTACGAGCAGTACTTC
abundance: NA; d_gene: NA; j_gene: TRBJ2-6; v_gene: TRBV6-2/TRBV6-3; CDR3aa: CASSTSGWFPSGANVLTF; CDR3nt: TGTGCCAGCAGTACGAGCGGGTGGTTTCCCTCTGGGGCCAACGTCCTGACTTTC
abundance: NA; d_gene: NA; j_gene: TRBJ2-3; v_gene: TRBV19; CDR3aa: CASSINRQVDTQYF; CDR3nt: TGTGCCAGTAGTATTAATAGGCAAGTAGATACGCAGTATTTT
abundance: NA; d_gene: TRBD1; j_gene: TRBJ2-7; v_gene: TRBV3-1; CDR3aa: CASSQRRPGQGIDEQYF; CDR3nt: TGTGCCAGCAGCCAAAGGAGACCGGGACAGGGGATCGACGAGCAGTACTTC
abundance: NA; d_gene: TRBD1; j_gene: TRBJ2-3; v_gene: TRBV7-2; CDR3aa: CASSKLGQVLSDTQYF; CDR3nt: TGTGCCAGCAGCAAACTAGGACAGGTACTTTCGGATACGCAGTATTTT
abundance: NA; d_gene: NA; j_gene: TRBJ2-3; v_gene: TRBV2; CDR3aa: CASSEGLGGADTQYF; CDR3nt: TGTGCCAGCAGTGAGGGCCTCGGGGGAGCAGATACGCAGTATTTT
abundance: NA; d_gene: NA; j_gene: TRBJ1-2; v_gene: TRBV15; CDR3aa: CATSRGSGIYGYTF; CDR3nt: TGTGCCACCAGCAGAGGTTCAGGGATCTATGGCTACACCTTC
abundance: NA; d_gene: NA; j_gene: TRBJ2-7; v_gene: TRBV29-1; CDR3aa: CSVEDFRANEQYF; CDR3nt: TGCAGCGTTGAAGATTTCAGGGCCAACGAGCAGTACTTC
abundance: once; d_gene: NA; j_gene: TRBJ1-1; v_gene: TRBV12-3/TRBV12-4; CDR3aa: CASSFLAFVAFF; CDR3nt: TGTGCCAGCAGTTTTCTCGCCTTTGTAGCTTTCTTT
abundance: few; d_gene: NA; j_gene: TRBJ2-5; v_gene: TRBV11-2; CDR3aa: CASSKGLTSQETQYF; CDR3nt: TGTGCCAGCAGCAAGGGGCTAACATCTCAAGAGACCCAGTACTTC
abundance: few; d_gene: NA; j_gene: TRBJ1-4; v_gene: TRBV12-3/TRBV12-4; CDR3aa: CASSQTGFLAEKLFF; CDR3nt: TGTGCCAGCAGTCAAACAGGGTTTCTGGCGGAAAAACTGTTTTTT
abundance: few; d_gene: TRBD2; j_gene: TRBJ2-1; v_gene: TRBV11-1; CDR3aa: CASSPFVGGSNNEQFF; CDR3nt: TGTGCCAGCAGTCCCTTCGTAGGCGGGAGTAACAATGAGCAGTTCTTC
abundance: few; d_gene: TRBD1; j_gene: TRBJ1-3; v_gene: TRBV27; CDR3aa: CASSLTGLGGNTIYF; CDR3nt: TGTGCCAGCAGTTTGACAGGGTTAGGAGGAAACACCATATATTTT
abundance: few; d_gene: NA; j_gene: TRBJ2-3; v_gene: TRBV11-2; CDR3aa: CASSLRGSGTDTQYF; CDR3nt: TGTGCCAGCAGCTTAAGAGGGAGTGGCACAGATACGCAGTATTTT
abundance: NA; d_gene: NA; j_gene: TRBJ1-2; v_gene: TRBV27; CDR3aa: CASSAGFGYTF; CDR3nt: TGTGCCAGCAGTGCAGGGTTTGGCTACACCTTC
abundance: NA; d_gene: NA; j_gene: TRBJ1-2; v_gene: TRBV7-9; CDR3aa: CASSLGGFVYTF; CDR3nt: TGTGCCAGCAGCTTAGGTGGCTTCGTCTACACCTTC
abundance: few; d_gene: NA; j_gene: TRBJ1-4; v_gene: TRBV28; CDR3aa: CASREFWRNEKLFF; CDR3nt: TGTGCCAGCAGGGAGTTTTGGAGGAATGAAAAACTGTTTTTT
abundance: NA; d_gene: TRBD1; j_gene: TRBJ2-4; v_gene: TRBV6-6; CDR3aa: CASLDDRGIWTNIQYF; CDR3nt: TGCGCCAGCCTCGATGACAGGGGAATATGGACAAACATCCAGTACTTC
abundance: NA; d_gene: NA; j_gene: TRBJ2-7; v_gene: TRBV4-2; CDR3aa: CASGLGGGYEQYF; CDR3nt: TGTGCCAGCGGGCTGGGAGGGGGCTACGAGCAGTACTTC
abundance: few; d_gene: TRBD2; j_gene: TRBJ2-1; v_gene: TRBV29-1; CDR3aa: CSVEVGTSGTYNEQFF; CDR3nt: TGCAGCGTTGAAGTAGGGACTAGCGGGACGTACAATGAGCAGTTCTTC
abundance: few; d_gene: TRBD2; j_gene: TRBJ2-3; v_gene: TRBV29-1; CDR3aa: CSVLAGTRTDTQYF; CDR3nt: TGCAGCGTCCTAGCGGGGACTCGCACAGATACGCAGTATTTT
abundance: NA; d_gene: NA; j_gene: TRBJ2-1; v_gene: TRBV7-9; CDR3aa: CASSHREIDEQFF; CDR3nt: TGTGCCAGCAGCCACAGGGAGATCGATGAGCAGTTCTTC
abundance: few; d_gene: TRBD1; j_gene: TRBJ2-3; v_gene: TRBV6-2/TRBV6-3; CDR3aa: CASSPHRGRVTDTQYF; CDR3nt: TGTGCCAGCAGTCCTCACAGGGGGCGAGTGACAGATACGCAGTATTTT
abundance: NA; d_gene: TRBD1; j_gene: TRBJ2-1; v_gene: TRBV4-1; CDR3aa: CASSQEPPGGADNEQFF; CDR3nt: TGCGCCAGCAGCCAAGAGCCACCAGGGGGCGCGGACAATGAGCAGTTCTTC
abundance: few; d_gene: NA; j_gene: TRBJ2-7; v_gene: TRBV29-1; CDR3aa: CSAAFGTADEQYF; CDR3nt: TGCAGCGCCGCTTTCGGGACCGCGGACGAGCAGTACTTC
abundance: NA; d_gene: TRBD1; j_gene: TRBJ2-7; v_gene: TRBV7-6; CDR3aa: CASSLAGGQAYEQYF; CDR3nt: TGTGCCAGCAGCTTAGCTGGGGGACAGGCCTACGAGCAGTACTTC
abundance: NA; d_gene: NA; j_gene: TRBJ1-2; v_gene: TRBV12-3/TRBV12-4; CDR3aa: CASSLYGNYGYTF; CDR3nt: TGTGCCAGCAGTTTATATGGAAACTATGGCTACACCTTC
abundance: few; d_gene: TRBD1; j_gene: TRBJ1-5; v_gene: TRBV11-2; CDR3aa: CASSFLSTGTGLPNGNQPQHF; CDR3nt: TGTGCCAGCAGCTTCCTATCTACCGGGACAGGCCTCCCAAATGGCAATCAGCCCCAGCATTTT
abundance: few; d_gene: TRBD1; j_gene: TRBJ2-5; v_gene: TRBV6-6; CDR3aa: CASNTGVGEFF; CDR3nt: TGTGCCAGCAATACAGGGGTAGGGGAGTTCTTC
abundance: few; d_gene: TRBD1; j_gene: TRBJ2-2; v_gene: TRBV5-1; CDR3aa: CASTPPWTGTGELFF; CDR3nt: TGCGCCAGCACCCCACCCTGGACAGGCACCGGGGAGCTGTTTTTT
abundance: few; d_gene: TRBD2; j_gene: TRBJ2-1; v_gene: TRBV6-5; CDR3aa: CASSYAGDSNEQFF; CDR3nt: TGTGCCAGCAGTTACGCGGGAGACTCGAATGAGCAGTTCTTC
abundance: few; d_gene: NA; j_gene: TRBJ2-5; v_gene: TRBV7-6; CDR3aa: CASSLASDDVETQYF; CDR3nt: TGTGCCAGCAGCTTAGCGTCTGACGATGTGGAGACCCAGTACTTC
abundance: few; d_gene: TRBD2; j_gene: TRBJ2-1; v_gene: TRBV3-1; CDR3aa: CASRGFVGGAYNEQFF; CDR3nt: TGTGCCAGCAGGGGATTCGTTGGGGGGGCCTACAATGAGCAGTTCTTC
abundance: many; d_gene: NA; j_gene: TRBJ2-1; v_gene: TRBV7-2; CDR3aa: CASSLVSGSSYNEQFF; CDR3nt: TGTGCCAGCAGCTTAGTATCCGGGAGCTCCTACAATGAGCAGTTCTTC
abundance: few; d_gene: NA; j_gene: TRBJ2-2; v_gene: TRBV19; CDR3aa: CASSIPGLSTGELFF; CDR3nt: TGTGCCAGTAGTATACCAGGGCTGAGCACCGGGGAGCTGTTTTTT
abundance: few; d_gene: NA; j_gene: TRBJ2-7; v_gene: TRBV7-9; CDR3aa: CASSLVRTTPYEQYF; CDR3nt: TGTGCCAGCAGCTTAGTTCGGACTACCCCCTACGAGCAGTACTTC
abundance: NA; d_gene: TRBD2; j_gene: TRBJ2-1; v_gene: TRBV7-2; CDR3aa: CASSRWLAGGRPDEQFF; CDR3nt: TGTGCCAGCAGCCGTTGGTTAGCGGGGGGTCGCCCCGATGAGCAGTTCTTC
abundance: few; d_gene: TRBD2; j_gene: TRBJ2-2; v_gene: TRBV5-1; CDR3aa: CASSTRGVSTGELFF; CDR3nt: TGCGCCAGCAGCACCCGGGGGGTTTCCACCGGGGAGCTGTTTTTT
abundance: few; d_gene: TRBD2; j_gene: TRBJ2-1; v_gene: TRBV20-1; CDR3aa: CSTRLAGVNEQFF; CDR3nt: TGCAGTACTCGACTAGCGGGAGTAAATGAGCAGTTCTTC